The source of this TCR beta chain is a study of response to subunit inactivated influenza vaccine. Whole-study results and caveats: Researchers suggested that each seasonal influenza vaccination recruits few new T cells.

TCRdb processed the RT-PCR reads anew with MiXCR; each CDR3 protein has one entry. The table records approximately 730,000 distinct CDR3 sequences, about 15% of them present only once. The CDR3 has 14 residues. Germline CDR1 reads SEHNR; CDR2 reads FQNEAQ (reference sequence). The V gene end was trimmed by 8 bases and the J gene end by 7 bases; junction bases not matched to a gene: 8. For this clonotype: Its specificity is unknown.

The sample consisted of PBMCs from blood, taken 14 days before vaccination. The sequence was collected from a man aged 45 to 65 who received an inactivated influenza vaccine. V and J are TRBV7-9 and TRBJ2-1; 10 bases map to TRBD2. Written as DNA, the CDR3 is TGTGCCAGCGGGGCTAGCGGGAGATGGAATGAGCAGTTCTTC. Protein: CASGASGRWNEQFF.